A single T cell receptor beta chain is shown here with its context. What it recognizes is unknown. The assay was immunoSEQ multiplex PCR, and TCRdb's table has in-frame clones only and misses some. The sample includes some 260,000 clones, roughly 90% of them seen just once. CDR3 length: 15 residues. V lost 4 bases and J 0 bases, leaving 13 bases between the germline ends. CDR1 SGHTA and CDR2 FQGNSA come from the germline V gene. This sample was included in a study of cytomegalovirus exposure and HLA in healthy donors. Regarding the study as a whole: CMV antigen specificity of a few CMV-associated chains was confirmed in vitro.

The TCR originated in a man younger than 30 in good health and CMV-seropositive. The chain has TRBV7-2 and TRBJ2-7, with unresolved D. The sample taken for sequencing was PBMCs. The CDR3 nucleotides read TGTGCCAGCAGCTACGCCCATTCGTCCTCCTACGAGCAGTACTTC. It is translated as CASSYAHSSSYEQYF.